These 21 T cell receptor beta chains were all obtained from the same sample, sequenced in a study of T cell repertoires in cytomegalovirus infection. TCRdb processed the reads anew with MiXCR; each CDR3 protein has one entry. This table holds around 900,000 distinct CDR3 sequences, more than 25% found once. These receptors' antigens are unknown. The sample was cultured CD8+ T cells from PBMCs, taken from culture after CMV antigen stimulation. The source of these receptors is a human donor in good health (CMV status not recorded). Some clones in this sample may be carry-over from other donors' samples.

This clonotype occurred a few times. The chain employs TRBV7-9 and TRBJ1-1; D is possibly TRBD1 (5 bases). Trimming left V 5 bases short and J 1 base short, with 11 bases between. The length of the CDR3 is 14 residues. The germline gives CDR1 SEHNR, CDR2 FQNEAQ (reference sequence). CDR3 sequence: CASSKQETNTEAFF. In DNA, the CDR3 is TGTGCCAGCAGCAAACAGGAGACGAACACTGAAGCTTTCTTT.

This chain links TRBV7-8 with TRBJ1-3; D may be TRBD1 (5 bases). Germline CDR1 and CDR2: SGHVS and FQNEAQ. The V and J ends lost 7 bases and 4 bases respectively, with 20 bases between them. The CDR3 covers 16 residues. In DNA, the CDR3 is TGTGCCAGCAACCAAGGAGCGGGGGAAGGGGGAAACACCATATATTTT. This encodes CASNQGAGEGGNTIYF.

There are a few counts of this clonotype. The chain combines TRBV24-1 with TRBJ1-2; 8 positions match TRBD1. J lost 7 bases, V lost 11 bases, and 5 bases had no gene match. The CDR3 covers 11 residues. CDR1 and CDR2 (germline): KGHDR, SFDVKD. The CDR3: CAIGQGGGYTF. CDR3 bases: TGTGCCATTGGACAGGGTGGTGGCTACACCTTC.

This clonotype was counted ten times or more. The chain employs TRBV4-1 and TRBJ1-1; D may be TRBD1 (5 bases). This CDR3 is 16 amino acids long. Germline CDR1 reads MGHRA; CDR2 reads YSYEKL. Trimming shortened V by 2 bases and J by 3 bases, and 16 bases separated the two germline ends. CDR3 residues: CASSQFRPRGDTEAFF. CDR3 bases: TGCGCCAGCAGCCAATTCAGGCCGAGGGGAGACACTGAAGCTTTCTTT.

The rearrangement joins TRBV13 to TRBJ2-7, with TRBD2 matching 10 bases. Germline assignment: CDR1 PRHDT and CDR2 FYEKMQ (reference sequence). The CDR3 loop spans 16 amino acids. Losses at the gene ends were 0 bases for V and 2 bases for J; bases not matched to a gene: 4. Here the CDR3 reads CASSLGSSGRTYEQYF. CDR3 coding DNA: TGTGCCAGCAGCTTAGGCAGTAGCGGGAGGACCTACGAGCAGTACTTC.

This clonotype has just a few counts. This rearrangement joins TRBV10-3 to TRBJ2-1; maybe TRBD1 (6 bases). The CDR3 loop spans 13 amino acids. Per the germline V gene, CDR1 is ENHRY and CDR2 is SYGVKD. Trimming stripped 3 bases from V and 14 bases from J, with 17 bases between. CDR3 in DNA: TGTGCCATCAGTGATGAACAGGGTGAGGGGGAGTTCTTC. It is translated as CAISDEQGEGEFF.

CDR3 DNA sequence: TGTGCCAGCAGCACCGGTGCACCCCTCCACTTT. Translating gives CASSTGAPLHF. The V and J genes are TRBV7-9 and TRBJ1-6; D gene unclear. There are 11 residues in the CDR3. Germline lookup yields CDR1 SEHNR and CDR2 FQNEAQ (reference sequence). Trimming removed 5 bases from V and 11 bases from J, with 7 bases in between.

This clonotype has only a few counts. The rearrangement links TRBV9 to TRBJ2-2; no definite D call. Trimming left V 0 bases short and J 3 bases short, with 9 bases between. Germline V gene sequence: CDR1 SGDLS, CDR2 YYNGEE. This CDR3 spans 15 amino acids. CDR3 coding DNA: TGTGCCAGCAGCGTAGAAGGGCAGGACACCGGGGAGCTGTTTTTT. Amino acids: CASSVEGQDTGELFF.

This chain joins TRBV7-8 and TRBJ1-3, with D possibly being TRBD1 (5 bases). V lost 2 bases to trimming and J lost 0 bases, with 20 bases between them. CDR3 length: 19 amino acids. Germline V gene lookup returns CDR1 SGHVS and CDR2 FQNEAQ. The CDR3 DNA reads as TGTGCCAGCAGCTTACCCACCCTGGGGCCGGTTAACTCTGGAAACACCATATATTTT. Protein sequence: CASSLPTLGPVNSGNTIYF. The entire variable domain, with the rest obtained from reference TRBV7-8 and TRBJ1-3, is as follows: GAGVSQSPRYKVAKRGQDVALRCDPISGHVSLFWYQQALGQGPEFLTYFQNEAQLDKSGLPSDRFFAERPEGSVSTLKIQRTQQEDSAVYLCASSLPTLGPVNSGNTIYFGEGSWLTVV.

This clonotype was seen only a few times. The junction shows a germline mismatch at one end, possibly a read error. Here the CDR3 DNA reads TGTGCTAGCAGCTTAAGGATAGCGGGGGAAAACAATGAGCAGTTCTTC. Translating gives CASSLRIAGENNEQFF. This rearrangement joins TRBV7-7 to TRBJ2-1; TRBD2 aligns across 9 bases. CDR3 size: 16 residues. Germline CDR1 reads SSHAT; CDR2 reads FNYEAQ (reference sequence).

This clonotype was detected a few times. In DNA, the CDR3 is TGTGCCAGCAATTCCTTAACCGGGACTAGCGGGGGGACAGATACGCAGTATTTT. Translation: CASNSLTGTSGGTDTQYF. V usage is TRBV28 and J usage is TRBJ2-3, with TRBD2 matching over 15 bases. This CDR3 is 18 amino acids long. V shed 7 bases, J shed 3 bases, and the junction held 11 bases outside the gene matches. The germline V gene has CDR1 MDHEN and CDR2 SYDVKM.

This chain joins TRBV4-1 and TRBJ2-3, with D uncertain. CDR1 and CDR2 from the germline V gene are MGHRA and YSYEKL. There are 18 residues in the CDR3. Trimming shortened V by 0 bases and J by 2 bases, and 18 bases separated the two germline ends. In DNA, the CDR3 is TGCGCCAGCAGCCAAGAATGGCAACCACCGCCATACACAGATACGCAGTATTTT. Protein: CASSQEWQPPPYTDTQYF.

This clonotype came up many times. The V gene is TRBV7-2, the J gene TRBJ2-4, with D perhaps matching TRBD1 (6 bases). Trimming pared 5 bases from V and 0 bases from J, leaving 14 bases between. Germline V gene sequence: CDR1 SGHTA, CDR2 FQGNSA. The CDR3 is 16 residues long. The CDR3, as DNA: TGTGCCAGCAGCCCCAACAGGGAATTAGCCAAAAACATTCAGTACTTC. The encoded protein is CASSPNRELAKNIQYF.

This clonotype was counted only a few times. The chain uses TRBV2 and TRBJ2-6; TRBD1 is a possible D gene (6 bases). CDR1 and CDR2 (germline): SNHLY, FYNNEI. The length of the CDR3 is 18 residues. Trimming shortened V by 4 bases and J by 4 bases, and 20 bases separated the two germline ends. The CDR3 nucleotides read TGTGCCAGCAGTGGATTCAGTACAGGGCCTCTGGGGGCCAACGTCCTGACTTTC. Protein: CASSGFSTGPLGANVLTF.

The genes are TRBV6-8 and TRBJ2-2, with 7 bases matching TRBD2. Germline CDR1 MNHGY, CDR2 SAAAGT. Trimming cost V 8 bases and J 1 base; bases outside gene matches: 4. The CDR3 length is 14 residues. Here the CDR3 DNA reads TGTGCCAGCGTCGGGGGGTTGAACACCGGGGAGCTGTTTTTT. The encoded protein is CASVGGLNTGELFF.

This clonotype was observed a few times. This chain uses TRBV4-3 with TRBJ2-1; D is tentatively TRBD1 or TRBD2 (6 bases each). Trimming pared 1 base from V and 4 bases from J, leaving 20 bases between. The CDR3 spans 18 residues. Per germline, CDR1 LGHNA and CDR2 YSLEER. The CDR3 DNA sequence: TGCGCCAGCAGCCAAGGGGTCCCTAGGGGGGATAAGTACAATGAGCAGTTCTTC. Residues: CASSQGVPRGDKYNEQFF.

In this sample, this clonotype turned up many times. This sequence joins TRBV27 and TRBJ2-2; D is unresolved. V was trimmed by 6 bases and J by 5 bases, leaving 10 bases between them. Germline CDR1 MNHEY, CDR2 SMNVEV (reference sequence). This CDR3 spans 13 amino acids. CDR3 DNA sequence: TGTGCCAGCAGCCCCCTGGGTACCGGGGAGCTGTTTTTT. Its protein is CASSPLGTGELFF.

This clonotype turned up a few times. The chain couples TRBV7-9 to TRBJ2-2, with 10 bases identical to TRBD2. Per the germline V gene, CDR1 is SEHNR and CDR2 is FQNEAQ (reference sequence). The CDR3 loop spans 16 amino acids. V shed 5 bases, J shed 8 bases, and the junction held 11 bases outside the gene matches. The CDR3 nucleotides are TGTGCCAGCAGCGCCCCCAGCGGGGGGGCAGGAGGGGAGCTGTTTTTT. Residues: CASSAPSGGAGGELFF.

This clonotype appeared a few times. The V call is TRBV2, the J call TRBJ2-1, with 8 positions matching TRBD1. V was clipped by 9 bases and J by 10 bases; unmatched bases: 2. Germline values: CDR1 SNHLY, CDR2 FYNNEI. This CDR3 is 10 amino acids long. The CDR3 sequence is CASRQGEQFF. CDR3 nucleotides: TGTGCCAGTAGACAGGGGGAGCAGTTCTTC.

This chain uses TRBV6-2 or TRBV6-3 with TRBJ2-7, with D perhaps TRBD2 (5 bases). The germline V gene has CDR1 MNHEY and CDR2 SVGEGT. With 5 bases removed from V and 0 bases from J, the gap between germline ends came to 17 bases. The CDR3 totals 16 residues. CDR3 nucleotide sequence: TGTGCCAGCAGTGGAGGACTTTTTGAGAGCTCCTACGAGCAGTACGTC. This translates into CASSGGLFESSYEQYV.

CDR3 protein: CASAWVGQGKEKLFF. CDR3 DNA sequence: TGTGCCAGCGCCTGGGTCGGACAGGGAAAGGAAAAACTGTTTTTT. The chain joins TRBV6-1 to TRBJ1-4, with 8 positions matching TRBD1. Germline assignment: CDR1 MNHNS and CDR2 SASEGT. The CDR3 is made up of 15 amino acids. V lost 8 bases, J lost 8 bases, and 13 bases stayed unmatched.